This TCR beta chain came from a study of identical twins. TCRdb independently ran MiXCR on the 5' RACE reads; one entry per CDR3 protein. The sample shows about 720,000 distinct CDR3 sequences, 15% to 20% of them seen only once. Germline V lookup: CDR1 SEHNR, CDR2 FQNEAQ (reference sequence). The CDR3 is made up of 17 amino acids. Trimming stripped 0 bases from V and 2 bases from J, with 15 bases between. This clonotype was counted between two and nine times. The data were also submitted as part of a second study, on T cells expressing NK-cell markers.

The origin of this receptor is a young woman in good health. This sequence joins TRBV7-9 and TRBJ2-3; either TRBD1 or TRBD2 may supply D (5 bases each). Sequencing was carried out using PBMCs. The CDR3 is CASSLASGTSFTDTQYF. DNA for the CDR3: TGTGCCAGCAGCTTAGCGTCAGGGACGAGTTTCACAGATACGCAGTATTTT.